These 19 T cell receptor beta chains were sequenced from one sample in a study of blood T cells in healthy people across ages. A J-beta primer mix and a sample-barcoded 5' primer were used in a second PCR of about 7 to 12 cycles. TCRdb passed the 5' RACE reads through MiXCR, listing each CDR3 protein once. The sample lists some 930,000 distinct CDR3 sequences, 25% to 35% occurring once. These data were also filed under a second study, of T cells of mothers and their children.

The sequenced sample consisted of blood. The source is a middle-aged woman in good health.

This chain uses TRBV6-6 with TRBJ1-1; possibly TRBD1 for D (6 bases). Trimming removed 0 bases from V and 6 bases from J, with 11 bases in between. The CDR3 sequence is 14 residues long. In germline, CDR1 is MNHNY, CDR2 SVGAGI (reference sequence). The CDR3 protein is CASSYSAGGAEAFF. In nucleotides, the CDR3 is TGTGCCAGCAGTTACTCCGCGGGGGGCGCTGAAGCTTTCTTT.

This clonotype was picked up many times. The genes are TRBV20-1 and TRBJ2-4; possible D gene TRBD1, 6 bases. The germline CDR1 and CDR2 sequences are DFQATT and SNEGSKA (reference sequence). The CDR3 spans 14 residues. Trimming removed 5 bases from V and 6 bases from J, with 17 bases in between. The DNA of the CDR3 is TGCAGTGCTGGATTACCGGGACACTCAAACATTCAGTACTTC. This sequence encodes CSAGLPGHSNIQYF.

The rearrangement links TRBV7-8 to TRBJ1-5; TRBD1 matches 8 bases. Per the germline V gene, CDR1 is SGHVS and CDR2 is FQNEAQ. The trim removed 2 bases at V and 0 bases at J, leaving 6 bases unmatched. CDR3 length: 17 amino acids. The CDR3, as DNA: TGTGCCAGCAGCTTACAGGGGGCATGGGATAGCAATCAGCCCCAGCATTTT. Residues: CASSLQGAWDSNQPQHF.

This chain links TRBV7-2 with TRBJ2-1; 9 bases are a match to TRBD2. Per germline, CDR1 SGHTA and CDR2 FQGNSA. The CDR3 runs 20 residues. With V trimmed by 3 bases and J by 1 base, 16 bases remained unmatched. This CDR3 reads CASSFRPSGTTSYSYNEQFF. CDR3 nucleotides: TGTGCCAGCAGCTTCCGCCCTAGCGGGACTACTAGTTATTCCTACAATGAGCAGTTCTTC.

This clonotype came up a few times. This chain joins TRBV2 and TRBJ2-1, with 8 bases fitting TRBD2. This CDR3 region has 16 residues. Per the germline V gene, CDR1 is SNHLY and CDR2 is FYNNEI. The ends lost 0 bases at V and 9 bases at J; junction bases unmatched: 10. The CDR3 DNA follows: TGTGCCAGCAGTGAAGCTTTCGCGGGGGGACTCAGTGAGCAGTTCTTC. Translation gives CASSEAFAGGLSEQFF.

The gene calls are TRBV27 and TRBJ1-2; D remains unclear. Looked up from germline, CDR1 is MNHEY and CDR2 is SMNVEV (reference sequence). The V end lost 8 bases, the J end lost 5 bases, and 18 bases lay between the germline ends. The CDR3 covers 14 residues. CDR3 in DNA: TGTGCCAGCGGCCCGTTCGGTCTGTCGTATGGCTACACCTTC. It specifies CASGPFGLSYGYTF.

To note about this clonotype: The junction shows a germline mismatch at one end, possibly a read error. J is TRBJ2-2 and V is TRBV29-1; D is unresolved. This CDR3 is 13 amino acids long. From germline, CDR1 is SQVTM and CDR2 ANQGSEA. CDR3 coding DNA: TGCGGCGTTGGGCAGGCGAACACCGGGGAGCTGTTTTTT. Residues: CGVGQANTGELFF.

This chain joins TRBV20-1 and TRBJ2-7; D might be TRBD1 (7 bases). The CDR3 is made up of 14 amino acids. V lost 6 bases and J 1 base, leaving 16 bases between the germline ends. Per germline, CDR1 DFQATT and CDR2 SNEGSKA (reference sequence). CDR3 coding DNA: TGCAGTGCCAACCGGGACAGCGGGTCCTACGAGCAGTACTTC. This sequence encodes CSANRDSGSYEQYF.

The chain employs TRBV7-9 and TRBJ1-4; D remains unclear. Germline V gene lookup returns CDR1 SEHNR and CDR2 FQNEAQ (reference sequence). This CDR3 comprises 16 residues. V lost 1 base and J 8 bases, leaving 17 bases between the germline ends. The CDR3 region is CASSLGAGRPDEKLFF. DNA of the CDR3: TGTGCCAGCAGCTTAGGAGCAGGCAGACCAGACGAAAAACTGTTTTTT. The full variable domain, rest sourced from reference TRBV7-9 and TRBJ1-4, is DTGVSQNPRHKITKRGQNVTFRCDPISEHNRLYWYRQTLGQGPEFLTYFQNEAQLEKSRLLSDRFSAERPKGSFSTLEIQRTEQGDSAMYLCASSLGAGRPDEKLFFGSGTQLSVL.

The chain carries TRBV2 and TRBJ1-5, with 9 bases identical to TRBD1. The V segment lost 4 bases and the J segment 5 bases; nucleotides outside the gene matches: 9. The CDR3 is made up of 16 amino acids. CDR1 is SNHLY, CDR2 FYNNEI, per germline. Here the CDR3 reads CASSVGGQGVDQPQHF. The CDR3 nucleotides are TGTGCCAGCAGTGTAGGGGGACAGGGAGTAGATCAGCCCCAGCATTTT.

CDR3 in amino acids: CASSWTGALTEQYF. The CDR3 region has the DNA TGTGCCAGCAGTTGGACAGGTGCCCTTACCGAGCAGTACTTC. This sequence joins TRBV7-2 and TRBJ2-7; 7 nucleotides line up with TRBD1. In germline, CDR1 is SGHTA, CDR2 FQGNSA. CDR3 size: 14 residues. V shed 6 bases and J 6 bases; nucleotides not matched to a gene: 11.

Details on this clonotype: It may be a read error: a sequence one base away is much more abundant. This chain uses TRBV7-8 with TRBJ2-1, with 8 positions matching TRBD2. Per the germline V gene, CDR1 is SGHVS and CDR2 is FQNEAQ. With 1 base clipped from V and 4 bases from J, the junction kept 6 bases outside the gene matches. The CDR3 sequence is 16 residues long. CDR3 region: CASSLGRGARYNEQFF. Here the CDR3 DNA reads TGTGCCAGCAGCTTAGGGCGGGGGGCTAGGTACAATGAGCAGTTCTTC. Combining the CDR3 with reference TRBV7-8 and TRBJ2-1 gives the whole variable domain GAGVSQSPRYKVAKRGQDVALRCDPISGHVSLFWYQQALGQGPEFLTYFQNEAQLDKSGLPSDRFFAERPEGSVSTLKIQRTQQEDSAVYLCASSLGRGARYNEQFFGPGTRLTVL.

This clonotype was detected only a few times. The chain employs TRBV20-1 and TRBJ1-5, with TRBD1 as a possible D gene (5 bases). V was cut by 2 bases and J by 1 base, with 9 bases left in between. The CDR3 runs to 14 residues. Germline V gene sequence: CDR1 DFQATT, CDR2 SNEGSKA (reference sequence). The CDR3 DNA sequence: TGCAGTGCTAGATATGGGGGGAGCAATCAGCCCCAGCATTTT. Amino acid sequence: CSARYGGSNQPQHF.

This clonotype has ten or more counts. V and J are TRBV5-1 and TRBJ1-1, with 7 bases lining up with TRBD1. This CDR3 has 16 amino acids. CDR1 is SGHRS and CDR2 is YFSETQ in the germline V gene. V dropped 4 bases and J dropped 1; count of bases not matched to a gene: 10. The CDR3 DNA reads as TGCGCCAGCAGCCGTCGACAGGGCGCTACGAACACTGAAGCTTTCTTT. Residues: CASSRRQGATNTEAFF.

This sequence joins TRBV19 and TRBJ2-1; D ambiguous. Germline values: CDR1 LNHDA, CDR2 SQIVND (reference sequence). The CDR3 extends over 11 amino acids. Trimming pared 7 bases from V and 7 bases from J, leaving 8 bases between. CDR3 coding DNA: TGTGCCAGTACCATGGGTAATGAGCAGTTCTTC. Amino acid sequence: CASTMGNEQFF.

This clonotype was counted a few times. The CDR3 spells CASSPMVTYEQYF. CDR3 coding DNA: TGTGCCAGCTCACCAATGGTCACCTACGAGCAGTACTTC. The rearrangement joins TRBV18 to TRBJ2-7; D ambiguous. Germline V CDR1 and CDR2: KGHSH, LQKENI. The V gene lost 2 bases and the J gene lost 2 bases, with 7 bases spanning the gap. CDR3 length: 13 amino acids.

Ten or more counts support this clonotype. The CDR3 DNA reads as TGCGCCAGCAGCCCTGGGGCCGGGGAGCTGTTTTTT. It encodes CASSPGAGELFF. This sequence joins TRBV4-1 and TRBJ2-2; no definite D call. The ends were cut back, 4 bases at V and 6 bases at J, with 6 bases in the middle. This CDR3 has 12 residues. Germline V lookup: CDR1 MGHRA, CDR2 YSYEKL.

This clonotype was found many times. The CDR3 is CASTPHGSSGANVLTF. The CDR3 region has the DNA TGCGCCAGCACCCCTCATGGGAGCTCTGGGGCCAACGTCCTGACTTTC. The chain combines TRBV4-3 with TRBJ2-6, with D possibly being TRBD2 (5 bases). The CDR3 has 16 amino acids. Germline loops: CDR1 LGHNA, CDR2 YSLEER. V lost 7 bases and J 0 bases, leaving 13 bases between the germline ends.

This clonotype was detected many times. The genes are TRBV5-1 and TRBJ2-4; D gene unclear. With 4 bases removed from V and 8 bases from J, the gap between germline ends came to 7 bases. Germline V CDR1 and CDR2: SGHRS, YFSETQ. The CDR3 is 11 amino acids. CDR3 residues: CASSAKDIQYF. CDR3 in DNA: TGCGCCAGCAGCGCGAAGGACATTCAGTACTTC.